The rows below give T cell receptor beta chains drawn from one sample of a study of T-cell memory formation after mild COVID-19. Via MiXCR, TCRdb re-called the 5' RACE reads, giving one row per CDR3 protein. The sample includes about 270,000 distinct CDR3 sequences, roughly 17% of them seen just once. Sequenced: PBMCs or a T cell subset sorted from them (not recorded which). The source is a man between 18 and 29 years old who had mild COVID-19 (a few samples of this study predate the infection). Cell type and time point are not known. Both conserved end residues are part of each CDR3. A D gene is named only where the DNA matches it firmly. The size entry is marked missing in some rows and otherwise reads once, few, many or a size class.

d_call	v_call	clone_size	j_call	cdr3_nt	cdr3_aa
-	TRBV27	many	TRBJ2-3	TGTGCCAGCAGTTCGGCTTACAACACAGATACGCAGTATTTT	CASSSAYNTDTQYF
-	TRBV4-1	-	TRBJ2-7	TGCGCCAGCAGCCAAGGAGAAGGGCTATCCTACGAGCAGTACTTC	CASSQGEGLSYEQYF
-	TRBV6-5	few	TRBJ2-7	TGTGCCAGCAGTTACCGCCTAACAGCCTACGAGCAGTACTTC	CASSYRLTAYEQYF
-	TRBV5-1	few	TRBJ1-6	TGCGCCAGCAGCCGGGCGCTAGGGAATTCACCCCTCCACTTT	CASSRALGNSPLHF
-	TRBV5-5	-	TRBJ2-7	TGTGCCAGCAGCTCGATTAACTACGAGCAGTACTTC	CASSSINYEQYF
-	TRBV12-3/TRBV12-4	-	TRBJ2-1	TGTGCCAGCACCCCGGGCCGGTCCTACAATGAGCAGTTCTTC	CASTPGRSYNEQFF
-	TRBV29-1	-	TRBJ2-7	TGCAGCGCTCGGATAGCGGACTCCTACGAGCAGTACTTC	CSARIADSYEQYF
TRBD2	TRBV2	-	TRBJ2-1	TGTGCCAGTAGGGGCGGTAGCGGGGTTGGTGAGCAGTTCTTC	CASRGGSGVGEQFF
-	TRBV7-6	many	TRBJ2-7	TGTGCCAGCAGCTCAACCCACCAGGGCGAGCAGTACTTC	CASSSTHQGEQYF
-	TRBV29-1	-	TRBJ1-1	TGCAGCGTTGAGGGGGGTCTAACTGAAGCTTTCTTT	CSVEGGLTEAFF
-	TRBV24-1	-	TRBJ2-3	TGTGCCGTCGGGACCGGGACAGATACGCAGTATTTT	CAVGTGTDTQYF
-	TRBV18	few	TRBJ1-1	TGTGCCAGCTCACCGGCCGGGTGGCCCACTGAAGCTTTCTTT	CASSPAGWPTEAFF
-	TRBV4-3	few	TRBJ1-1	TGCGCCAGCAGCCAAGGGATTACAGGGTTTAACACTGAAGCTTTCTTT	CASSQGITGFNTEAFF
TRBD1	TRBV18	-	TRBJ2-7	TGTGCCAGCTCGTCTTCCGGGACAGCTTCCTACGAGCAGTACTTC	CASSSSGTASYEQYF
-	TRBV7-8	-	TRBJ2-1	TGTGCCAGCACCCTAGCGCCCCTCCGCTCTGAGCAGTTCTTC	CASTLAPLRSEQFF
-	TRBV12-3/TRBV12-4	few	TRBJ2-2	TGTGCCAGCAGTTCCCGGGTCCACGAATATTCCACCGGGGAGCTGTTTTTT	CASSSRVHEYSTGELFF
-	TRBV7-2	many	TRBJ2-2	TGTGCCAGCAGCCTGCAGGGGGGAACTACCGGGGAGCTGTTTTTT	CASSLQGGTTGELFF
TRBD2	TRBV12-3/TRBV12-4	many	TRBJ2-5	TGTGCCAGCAGTTTCGGGCTAGCGGGGGTTCAAGAGACCCAGTACTTC	CASSFGLAGVQETQYF
-	TRBV19	few	TRBJ1-1	TGTGCCAGTAGTATCGGGGGAACAGTGAACACTGAAGCTTTCTTT	CASSIGGTVNTEAFF
-	TRBV29-1	-	TRBJ2-2	TGCAGCGCGGGACAAAACACCGGGGAGCTGTTTTTT	CSAGQNTGELFF
TRBD1	TRBV6-2/TRBV6-3	-	TRBJ1-1	TGTGCCAGCAGCCACAGGGGGCCTCAGTGGACTGAAGCTTTCTTT	CASSHRGPQWTEAFF
-	TRBV19	few	TRBJ2-7	TGTGCCAGTAGAGAGGACAGAAGGTCCCACGAGCAGTACTTC	CASREDRRSHEQYF
TRBD2	TRBV11-2	many	TRBJ2-5	TGTGCCAGCAGCGCAATGGGACTAGTCGGAGAGACCCAGTACTTC	CASSAMGLVGETQYF
-	TRBV10-3	few	TRBJ2-7	TGTGCCATCAGTGAAGGGTACGGACGCTACGAGCAGTACTTC	CAISEGYGRYEQYF
TRBD2	TRBV5-1	-	TRBJ2-5	TGCGCCAGCAGCAACGGACTAGCGGGGCAAGAGACCCAGTACTTC	CASSNGLAGQETQYF
TRBD2	TRBV7-9	few	TRBJ2-1	TGTGCCAGCAGCTTCACTAGCGGGGTCAATGAGCAGTTCTTC	CASSFTSGVNEQFF
-	TRBV4-1	-	TRBJ2-4	TGCGCCAGCAGCCAAACGGGTGGCTTAGCCAAAAACATTCAGTACTTC	CASSQTGGLAKNIQYF
TRBD2	TRBV5-4	few	TRBJ2-5	TGTGCCAGCAGCTGGGGGGGGGTCCAAGAGACCCAGTACTTC	CASSWGGVQETQYF
TRBD2	TRBV7-6	many	TRBJ2-2	TGTGCCAGCAGCGATGGACTAGCGATCACCGGGGAGCTGTTTTTT	CASSDGLAITGELFF
-	TRBV30	few	TRBJ2-1	TGTGCCTGGATTTCGGGCCTCCAGCGGGAGCAGTTCTTC	CAWISGLQREQFF
-	TRBV7-9	few	TRBJ2-5	TGTGCCAGCAGCTTATCCGGCATGCCAGGAGAGACCCAGTACTTC	CASSLSGMPGETQYF
-	TRBV10-2	many	TRBJ2-5	TGCGCCACCGCTTCGGACTCAAGGGAGACCCAGTACTTC	CATASDSRETQYF
-	TRBV2	-	TRBJ2-5	TGTGCCAGCAGTGTAGGGACGTGGGAGACCCAGTACTTC	CASSVGTWETQYF
TRBD1	TRBV5-1	few	TRBJ2-5	TGCGCCAGCAGCACAGGGGGAGGTACAGAGACCCAGTACTTC	CASSTGGGTETQYF
TRBD1	TRBV28	few	TRBJ1-2	TGTGCCAGCGAAGACAGGGGGTTAAATAATGGCTACACCTTC	CASEDRGLNNGYTF
-	TRBV4-1	few	TRBJ1-5	TGCGCCAGCAGCCAAGAGGGGGGTATCATCAATCAGCCCCAGCATTTT	CASSQEGGIINQPQHF
-	TRBV3-1	-	TRBJ1-1	TGTGCCAGCGGAAGTACAGGGTTGGCTGAAGCTTTCTTT	CASGSTGLAEAFF
-	TRBV29-1	-	TRBJ2-5	TGCAGCGTTGAAGATCCCCGCGAAGAACAAGAGACCCAGTACTTC	CSVEDPREEQETQYF
TRBD2	TRBV4-1	few	TRBJ2-7	TGCGCCAGCAGCCAAGAATGGGCTAGCGGAGCGTACGAGCAGTACTTC	CASSQEWASGAYEQYF
-	TRBV5-1	-	TRBJ2-7	TGCGCCAGCAGCTTGGAGTCCCCAGCGCGGGACGAGCAGTACTTC	CASSLESPARDEQYF
TRBD2	TRBV10-2	few	TRBJ2-3	TGCGCCAGCAGTGATCTAGCGGGGGTTGTTGATACGCAGTATTTT	CASSDLAGVVDTQYF
TRBD2	TRBV9	-	TRBJ2-3	TGTGCCAGCAGCGTAGGCCTCAGCGGGGGGGCTAGAGATACGCAGTATTTT	CASSVGLSGGARDTQYF
TRBD1	TRBV6-2/TRBV6-3	many	TRBJ2-7	TGTGCCAGCAGTTGGACAGGCTACGAGCAGTACTTC	CASSWTGYEQYF
TRBD1	TRBV15	-	TRBJ2-4	TGTGCCACCAGCAGAGGTATCCCAGGGGGCGCCCCCAAAAACATTCAGTACTTC	CATSRGIPGGAPKNIQYF
TRBD1	TRBV7-8	-	TRBJ1-5	TGTGCCAGCAGCTTAGTCCGGACAGGCTTCCGTCAGCCCCAGCATTTT	CASSLVRTGFRQPQHF
-	TRBV28	few	TRBJ2-6	TGTGCCAGCCAGCCAGGGGTCTTTGCTGGGGCCAACGTCCTGACTTTC	CASQPGVFAGANVLTF
-	TRBV27	few	TRBJ1-6	TGTGCCAGCAGCCGTACACAGGGAATTAATTCACCCCTCCACTTT	CASSRTQGINSPLHF
-	TRBV9	few	TRBJ2-3	TGTGCCAGCAGCGTAGAATGGAGTACGCAGTATTTT	CASSVEWSTQYF
-	TRBV2	few	TRBJ2-3	TGTGCCAGCAGTGAATATATGGGCACAGATACGCAGTATTTT	CASSEYMGTDTQYF